These 19 T cell receptor beta chains were sequenced from one sample in a study of CD4 T cells in relation to SARS-CoV-2 and coronaviruses (dated by TCRdb to the early 2020s). These receptors' antigens are unknown. The library was generated by the immunoSEQ multiplex PCR assay. TCRdb limited this immuneACCESS table to in-frame rearrangements with V and J called. A share of clones is missing; checked studies link under half to unresolved V genes, and the rest is unexplained. This sample is represented by around 34,000 clones; over 70% of them were singletons. Of the sample, around 21% falls within the top ten clones. Sequenced material: memory CD4+ T cells from PBMCs, cultured in vitro. What the cell subset or site label conveys for this sample: memory (non-naive) CD4+ T cells. The receptors derive from an adult with COVID-19.

This clone was seen only a few times. V is TRBV2 and J is TRBJ2-7; D possibly corresponds to TRBD1 (5 bases). This CDR3 has 14 amino acids. V was pared by 4 bases and J by 0 bases, with 10 bases between. The germline gives CDR1 SNHLY, CDR2 FYNNEI. CDR3 loop: CASSARQSSYEQYF. CDR3 DNA: TGTGCCAGCAGTGCTAGACAGTCCTCCTACGAGCAGTACTTC. The whole variable domain, remainder taken from reference TRBV2 and TRBJ2-7, is EPEVTQTPSHQVTQMGQEVILRCVPISNHLYFYWYRQILGQKVEFLVSFYNNEISEKSEIFDDQFSVERPDGSNFTLKIRSTKLEDSAMYFCASSARQSSYEQYFGPGTRLTVT.

The chain employs TRBV6-5 and TRBJ1-3; 8 bases match TRBD1. In germline, CDR1 is MNHEY, CDR2 SVGAGI. Germline trimming cut 5 bases from V and 7 bases from J; bases unmatched to any gene: 7. The CDR3 is 14 residues long. DNA of the CDR3: TGTGCCAGCAGTACCGGGACAGGAGTCAACACCATATATTTT. Amino acids: CASSTGTGVNTIYF.

The V gene is TRBV5-4, the J gene TRBJ2-5; perhaps D is TRBD1 or TRBD2 (5 bases each). Trimming removed 2 bases from V and 5 bases from J, with 13 bases in between. This CDR3 spans 14 amino acids. Germline V gene data show CDR1 as SGHNT and CDR2 as YYREEE (reference sequence). Written as DNA, the CDR3 is TGTGCCAGCAGCTTTTCTAGGGGCGGGGAGACCCAGTACTTC. Its protein is CASSFSRGGETQYF.

This chain joins TRBV9 and TRBJ2-1; 12 bases map to TRBD2. There are 16 residues in the CDR3. After removal of 2 bases from V and 9 bases from J, the junction contained 9 bases not matched to a gene. Germline V gene sequence: CDR1 SGDLS, CDR2 YYNGEE. CDR3 amino acids: CASSVALAGGNGEQFF. The CDR3 DNA follows: TGTGCCAGCAGCGTCGCCCTAGCGGGAGGGAATGGTGAGCAGTTCTTC.

The gene calls are TRBV15 and TRBJ2-6; TRBD2 aligns across 10 bases. Per the germline V gene, CDR1 is LNHNV and CDR2 is YYDKDF (reference sequence). The CDR3 has 21 residues. V shed 0 bases and J 1 base; nucleotides not matched to a gene: 12. The chain's CDR3 is CATSRDLGTSGAVSGANVLTF. The CDR3 bases are TGTGCCACCAGCAGAGATCTTGGAACTAGCGGGGCCGTATCTGGGGCCAACGTCCTGACTTTC.

The CDR3 sequence: CASSLYRDKLFF. Here the CDR3 DNA reads TGTGCCAGCAGCTTATACAGGGACAAACTGTTTTTT. The chain links TRBV11-2 to TRBJ1-4; D might be TRBD1 (6 bases). V was clipped by 2 bases and J by 11 bases, with 9 bases between them. CDR1 and CDR2 from the germline V gene are SGHAT and FQNNGV. This CDR3 region has 12 residues.

V usage is TRBV19 and J usage is TRBJ2-1; no clear D gene. CDR1 and CDR2 (germline): LNHDA, SQIVND (reference sequence). The CDR3 loop spans 13 amino acids. V was shortened by 3 bases and J by 4 bases, with 7 bases between the two germline ends. CDR3 in amino acids: CASSIVLYNEQFF. The CDR3 bases are TGTGCCAGTAGTATTGTACTTTACAATGAGCAGTTCTTC.

The chain couples TRBV18 to TRBJ1-2; 12 bases fit TRBD1. This CDR3 has 16 residues. In germline, CDR1 is KGHSH, CDR2 LQKENI. V was clipped by 3 bases and J by 4 bases; unmatched bases: 6. The CDR3 region is CASSPGQGASTYGYTF. CDR3 bases: TGTGCCAGCTCACCGGGACAGGGGGCTTCAACCTATGGCTACACCTTC.

V gene TRBV5-5 combines with J gene TRBJ2-1, with 11 bases that match TRBD2. Germline V gives CDR1 SGHKS, CDR2 YYEKEE (reference sequence). CDR3 length: 16 amino acids. V lost 4 bases to trimming and J lost 7 bases; unmatched junction nucleotides: 10. This CDR3 reads CASSPEASGRTNEQFF. The CDR3 region has the DNA TGTGCCAGCAGCCCCGAAGCTAGCGGGAGGACGAATGAGCAGTTCTTC.

By share of the sample, this clone is medium-sized. V gene TRBV6-5 combines with J gene TRBJ2-2; possible D gene TRBD1, 5 bases. V gave up 9 bases and J gave up 2 bases, with 16 bases separating them. The germline CDR1 and CDR2 sequences are MNHEY and SVGAGI. CDR3 length: 15 amino acids. The CDR3 sequence is CASTQDPLNTGELFF. The DNA of the CDR3 is TGTGCCAGTACACAGGACCCCCTAAACACCGGGGAGCTGTTTTTT.

This clone showed up just a few times. V gene TRBV19 combines with J gene TRBJ2-7; 8 bases match TRBD1. Germline lookup yields CDR1 LNHDA and CDR2 SQIVND (reference sequence). The junction had 5 bases not matched to a gene; V was cut back by 8 bases and J by 2 bases. This CDR3 contains 13 residues. DNA for the CDR3: TGTGCCAGTCATGGGACAGGCGCCTACGAGCAGTACTTC. Its protein product is CASHGTGAYEQYF.

V usage is TRBV6-5 and J usage is TRBJ2-7; 8 bases map to TRBD1. The V and J ends lost 6 bases and 5 bases, in that order; junction bases with no gene match: 6. CDR3 size: 13 residues. Germline V gene data show CDR1 as MNHEY and CDR2 as SVGAGI. CDR3 region: CASRGQGNDEQYF. CDR3 coding DNA: TGTGCCAGCAGAGGACAGGGCAACGACGAGCAGTACTTC.

The V gene is TRBV5-1, the J gene TRBJ1-3; a weak D match, TRBD1 (5 bases). Germline CDR1 SGHRS, CDR2 YFSETQ. The CDR3 length is 15 residues. The V end was cut by 0 bases, the J end by 0 bases, with 7 bases between. CDR3 coding DNA: TGCGCCAGCAGCTTGGGAGGGACCTCTGGAAACACCATATATTTT. This gives the protein CASSLGGTSGNTIYF.

This chain joins TRBV21-1 and TRBJ2-7; TRBD2 is taken as the D call from the table, unchecked against the DNA. TRBV21-1 represents a pseudogene. CDR3 length: 14 amino acids. Written as DNA, the CDR3 is TGTGCCAGCAGCAAAGAGGACTTCTCCTACGAGCAGTACTTC. Its protein is CASSKEDFSYEQYF.

V and J are TRBV27 and TRBJ1-2; D is possibly TRBD1 (5 bases). Germline V gives CDR1 MNHEY, CDR2 SMNVEV (reference sequence). V lost 1 base, J lost 4 bases, and 10 bases lay in between. This CDR3 is built from 14 residues. This chain's CDR3 is CASSLLGRSYGYTF. The CDR3, as DNA: TGTGCCAGCAGTTTATTGGGACGGTCCTATGGCTACACCTTC.

The rearrangement joins TRBV5-8 to TRBJ2-7, with TRBD1 matching 9 bases. The ends lost 4 bases at V and 5 bases at J; junction bases unmatched: 4. Germline CDR1 SGHTS, CDR2 YDEGEE. This CDR3 contains 13 residues. The CDR3 here is CASSTQGAHEQYF. CDR3 in DNA: TGTGCCAGCAGCACACAGGGGGCCCACGAGCAGTACTTC.

This chain uses TRBV3-1 (or the pseudogene TRBV3-2) with TRBJ2-1; perhaps D is TRBD1 or TRBD2 (5 bases each). Deletions cut 2 bases from V and 5 bases from J, with 10 bases between. The CDR3 sequence is 14 residues long. Germline V gene data show CDR1 as LGHDT and CDR2 as YNNKEL (reference sequence). CDR3 DNA sequence: TGTGCCAGCAGCCAATCCCCGGGGCACAATGAGCAGTTCTTC. Protein: CASSQSPGHNEQFF.

The J gene is TRBJ2-1, the V gene TRBV7-9; D remains ambiguous. Germline V gene lookup returns CDR1 SEHNR and CDR2 FQNEAQ (reference sequence). The CDR3 covers 11 residues. V was pared by 5 bases and J by 9 bases, with 8 bases between. CDR3 loop: CASSPGGEQFF. CDR3 nucleotide sequence: TGTGCCAGCAGCCCCGGTGGTGAGCAGTTCTTC.

CDR3 nucleotide sequence: TGTGCCAGCTCACTATTCGGCGGACTAGTAACAGATACGCAGTATTTT. The encoded protein is CASSLFGGLVTDTQYF. The V call is TRBV18, the J call TRBJ2-3; TRBD2 matches at 7 bases. The V gene's germline CDR1 is KGHSH and CDR2 LQKENI. CDR3 length equals 16 residues. V gave up 4 bases and J gave up 3 bases; unmatched junction bases: 10.